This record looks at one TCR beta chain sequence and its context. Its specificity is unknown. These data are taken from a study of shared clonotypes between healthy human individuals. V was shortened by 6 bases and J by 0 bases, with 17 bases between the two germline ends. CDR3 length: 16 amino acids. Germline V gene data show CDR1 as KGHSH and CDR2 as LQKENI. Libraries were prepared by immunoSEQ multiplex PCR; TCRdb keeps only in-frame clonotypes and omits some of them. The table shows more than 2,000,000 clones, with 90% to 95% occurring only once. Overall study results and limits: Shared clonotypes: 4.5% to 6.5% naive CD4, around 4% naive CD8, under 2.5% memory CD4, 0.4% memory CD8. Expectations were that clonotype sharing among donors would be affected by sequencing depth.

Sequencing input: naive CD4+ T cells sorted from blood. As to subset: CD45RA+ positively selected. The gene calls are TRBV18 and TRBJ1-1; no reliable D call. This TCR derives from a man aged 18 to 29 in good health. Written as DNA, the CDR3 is TGTGCCAGCTCCCCCCGGCAGACTAACATGAACACTGAAGCTTTCTTT. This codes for CASSPRQTNMNTEAFF.